This is a list of T cell receptor beta chains from one sample in a study of OX40 agonist ivuxolimab in advanced cancers. Profiling relied on immunoSEQ multiplex PCR, and the TCRdb table lists in-frame clones only, not all of them. The repertoire consists of about 11,000 clones, with about 80% occurring once and the leading ten covering roughly 15%. The sample in question was CD4+ or CD8+ T cells sorted from blood, obtained in a trial of the OX40 agonist ivuxolimab. All receptors come from an adult with an advanced solid tumor such as melanoma, head and neck, liver or kidney cancer. CDR3s include the opening cysteine and the closing phenylalanine or tryptophan. D genes are given only for firm matches. Rows may omit the clone size; those that give it use once, few, many or a size class.

j_call	v_call	d_call	clone_size	cdr3_nt	cdr3_aa
TRBJ2-5	TRBV4-1	TRBD1	-	TGCGCCAGCAGCCAGCCCGGGACAGGGAAAGAGACCCAGTACTTC	CASSQPGTGKETQYF
TRBJ2-7	TRBV5-1	TRBD2	-	TGCGCCAGCAGGAATGCGGGGGGGAACGAGCAGTACTTC	CASRNAGGNEQYF
TRBJ2-7	TRBV12-5	TRBD2	-	TGTGCTAGTGGTTTGGCGGGACTAGCGGGATCCTACGAGCAGTACTTC	CASGLAGLAGSYEQYF
TRBJ1-1	TRBV29-1	TRBD1	-	TGCAGCGTTGAAAAGGGGGCGATAGCTTTCTTT	CSVEKGAIAFF
TRBJ2-5	TRBV10-1	TRBD2	-	TGCGCCAGCAGTGACTCCTACGCGGGAGAGCAGTACTTC	CASSDSYAGEQYF
TRBJ1-2	TRBV9	TRBD1	-	TGTGCCAGCAGCGCCAGGACAGGGGGCAAGGACTATGGCTACACCTTC	CASSARTGGKDYGYTF
TRBJ2-7	TRBV7-3	TRBD1	-	TGTGCCAGCAGCTCCTCCGGGACAGGGTTCTACGAGCAGTACTTC	CASSSSGTGFYEQYF
TRBJ1-1	TRBV11-2	-	-	TGTGCCAGCAGCCCCTTTGCCACTGAAGCTTTCTTT	CASSPFATEAFF
TRBJ2-3	TRBV9	-	-	TGTGCCAGCAGCGTAGCTGAGGGGAGGCCAGATACGCAGTATTTT	CASSVAEGRPDTQYF
TRBJ2-5	TRBV13	TRBD2	-	TGTGCCAGCAGCTTACAGCGGGAGGGCCAGGGGACCCAGTACTTC	CASSLQREGQGTQYF
TRBJ2-5	TRBV9	TRBD2	-	TGTGCCAGCAGCGCGGGGGGTAGCGGCCAGTACTTC	CASSAGGSGQYF
TRBJ1-5	TRBV6-1	-	-	TGTGCCAGCAGTGGTGACATTTATAGCAATCAGCCCCAGCATTTT	CASSGDIYSNQPQHF
TRBJ2-7	TRBV27	TRBD2	-	TGTGCCAGCGGGCTAGCGGGAGTTAGGGAGCAGTACTTC	CASGLAGVREQYF
TRBJ1-1	TRBV6-1	-	-	TGTGCCAGCTACCAGGGTTACACTGAAGCTTTCTTT	CASYQGYTEAFF
TRBJ2-2	TRBV27	-	-	TGTGCCAGCAGTCGCGGAGCGAACACCGGGGAGCTGTTTTTT	CASSRGANTGELFF
TRBJ2-5	TRBV7-2	-	once	TGTGCCAGCAGCTTAGGGGGCCCCGTAACCCAGTACTTC	CASSLGGPVTQYF
TRBJ2-7	TRBV5-1	-	-	TGCGCCAGCAGCTTGGGTCTAGTAGGGGGGGCCTACGAGCAGTACTTC	CASSLGLVGGAYEQYF
TRBJ2-4	TRBV9	-	-	TGTGCCAGCAGCGTAGGTCAGTCAAACATTCAGTACTTC	CASSVGQSNIQYF
TRBJ2-1	TRBV7-6	TRBD2	-	TGTGCCAGCAGTTTCTCGGTTCGGGGGGCCTACAATGAGCAGTTCTTC	CASSFSVRGAYNEQFF
TRBJ2-5	TRBV6-1	-	-	TGTGCCAGCAGTGAAGATGGGGCTACACAAGAGACCCAGTACTTC	CASSEDGATQETQYF
TRBJ2-1	TRBV11-2	-	-	TGTGCCAGCGGACGATGGGGGAATGAGCAGTTCTTC	CASGRWGNEQFF
TRBJ1-2	TRBV7-8	-	-	TGTGCCAGCAGCTCCCCTGGGGAAACCTCAATTGGCTACACCTTC	CASSSPGETSIGYTF
TRBJ2-2	TRBV6-5	-	once	TGTGCCAGCAGCCTCCTTAAGGCCACCGGGGAGCTGTTTTTT	CASSLLKATGELFF
TRBJ2-7	TRBV6-4	-	-	TGTGCCAGCACCCTACTGGACTCTCCTCTAGGTTCCTACGAGCAGTACTTC	CASTLLDSPLGSYEQYF